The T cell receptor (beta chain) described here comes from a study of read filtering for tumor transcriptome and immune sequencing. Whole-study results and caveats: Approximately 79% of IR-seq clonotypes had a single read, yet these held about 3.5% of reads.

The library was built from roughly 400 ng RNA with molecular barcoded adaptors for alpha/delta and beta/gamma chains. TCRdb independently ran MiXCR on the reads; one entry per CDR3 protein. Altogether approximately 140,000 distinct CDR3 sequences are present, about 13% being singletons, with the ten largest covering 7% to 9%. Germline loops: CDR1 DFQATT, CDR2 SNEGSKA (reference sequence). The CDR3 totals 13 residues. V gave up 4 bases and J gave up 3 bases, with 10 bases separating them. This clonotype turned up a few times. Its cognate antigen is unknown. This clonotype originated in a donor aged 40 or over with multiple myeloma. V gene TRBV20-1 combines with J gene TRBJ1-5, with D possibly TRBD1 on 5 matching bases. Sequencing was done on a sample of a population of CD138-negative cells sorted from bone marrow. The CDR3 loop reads CSATGTDNQPQHF. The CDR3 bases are TGCAGTGCTACCGGGACGGACAATCAGCCCCAGCATTTT.